This T cell receptor (beta chain) is from a study of CD8 T cells in ankylosing spondylitis. TCRdb re-called the 5' RACE reads through MiXCR, storing one row per CDR3 protein. The sample lists about 270,000 distinct CDR3 sequences, roughly 32% occurring once. Trimming cost V 3 bases and J 5 bases, with 11 bases left between them. The CDR3 sequence is 13 residues long. The rearrangement uses TRBV12-3 or TRBV12-4 and TRBJ2-7, with D unresolved. This TCR derives from a male donor with ankylosing spondylitis or in good health (not recorded which). The sample comprised blood, either unsorted or a sorted T cell fraction (not recorded which). This chain's CDR3 is CASSFSQVDEQYF. In DNA form, the CDR3 reads TGTGCCAGCAGTTTCTCGCAGGTTGACGAGCAGTACTTC.